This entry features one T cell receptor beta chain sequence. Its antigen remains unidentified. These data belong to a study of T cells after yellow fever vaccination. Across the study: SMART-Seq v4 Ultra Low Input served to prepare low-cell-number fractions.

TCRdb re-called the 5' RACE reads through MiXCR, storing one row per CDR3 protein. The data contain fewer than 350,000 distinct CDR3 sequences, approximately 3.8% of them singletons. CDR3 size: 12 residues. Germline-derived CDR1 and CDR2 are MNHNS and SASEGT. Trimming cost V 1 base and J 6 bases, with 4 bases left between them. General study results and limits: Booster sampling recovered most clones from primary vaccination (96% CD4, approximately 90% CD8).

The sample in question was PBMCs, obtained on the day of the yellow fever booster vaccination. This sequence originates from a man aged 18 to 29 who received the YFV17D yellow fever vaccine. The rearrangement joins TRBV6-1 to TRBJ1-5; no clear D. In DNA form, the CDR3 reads TGTGCCAGCAGTGAAGGGATTCAGCCCCAGCATTTT. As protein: CASSEGIQPQHF.